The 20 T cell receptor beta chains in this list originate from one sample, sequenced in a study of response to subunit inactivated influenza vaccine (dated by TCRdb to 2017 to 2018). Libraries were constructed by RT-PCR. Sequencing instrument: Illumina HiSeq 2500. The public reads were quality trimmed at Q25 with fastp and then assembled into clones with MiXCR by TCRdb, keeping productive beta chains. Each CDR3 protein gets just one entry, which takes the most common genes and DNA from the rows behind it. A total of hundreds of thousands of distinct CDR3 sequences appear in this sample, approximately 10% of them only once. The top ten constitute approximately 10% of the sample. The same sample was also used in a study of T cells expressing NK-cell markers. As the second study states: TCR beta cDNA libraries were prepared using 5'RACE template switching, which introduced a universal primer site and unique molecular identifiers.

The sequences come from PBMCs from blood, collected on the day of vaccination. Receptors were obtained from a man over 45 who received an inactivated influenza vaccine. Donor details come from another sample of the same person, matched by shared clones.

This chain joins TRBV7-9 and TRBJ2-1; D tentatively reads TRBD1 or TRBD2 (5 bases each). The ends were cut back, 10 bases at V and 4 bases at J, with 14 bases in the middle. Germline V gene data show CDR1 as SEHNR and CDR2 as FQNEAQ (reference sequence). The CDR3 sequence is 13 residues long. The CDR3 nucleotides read TGTGCCACTCCAATGGGGACGTACAATGAGCAGTTCTTC. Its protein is CATPMGTYNEQFF. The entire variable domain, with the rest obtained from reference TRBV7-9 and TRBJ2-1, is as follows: DTGVSQNPRHKITKRGQNVTFRCDPISEHNRLYWYRQTLGQGPEFLTYFQNEAQLEKSRLLSDRFSAERPKGSFSTLEIQRTEQGDSAMYLCATPMGTYNEQFFGPGTRLTVL.

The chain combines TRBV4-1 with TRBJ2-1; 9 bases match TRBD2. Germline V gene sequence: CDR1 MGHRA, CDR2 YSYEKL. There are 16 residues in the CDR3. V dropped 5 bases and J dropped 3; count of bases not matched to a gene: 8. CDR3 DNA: TGCGCCAGCAGCGCCCTCAGCGGGGGGCTCTACAATGAGCAGTTCTTC. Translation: CASSALSGGLYNEQFF.

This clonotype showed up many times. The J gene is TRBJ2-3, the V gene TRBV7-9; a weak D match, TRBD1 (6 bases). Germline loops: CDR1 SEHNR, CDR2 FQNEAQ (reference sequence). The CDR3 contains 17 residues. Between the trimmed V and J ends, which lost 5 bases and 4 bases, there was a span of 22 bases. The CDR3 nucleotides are TGTGCCAGCAGCCCCCGTTTCAGGGGAATTGGGGCAGATACGCAGTATTTT. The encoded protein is CASSPRFRGIGADTQYF.

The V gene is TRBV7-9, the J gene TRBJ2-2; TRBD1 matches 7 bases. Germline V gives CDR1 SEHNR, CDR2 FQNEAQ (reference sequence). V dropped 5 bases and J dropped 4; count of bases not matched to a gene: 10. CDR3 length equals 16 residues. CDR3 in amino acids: CASSPMTGFVTGELFF. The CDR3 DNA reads TGTGCCAGCAGCCCAATGACAGGGTTTGTCACCGGGGAGCTGTTTTTT.

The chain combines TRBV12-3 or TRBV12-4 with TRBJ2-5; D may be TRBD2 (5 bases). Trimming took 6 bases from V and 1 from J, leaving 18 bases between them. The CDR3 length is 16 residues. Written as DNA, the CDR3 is TGTGCCAGCAGCGTCGCCCTCGGGGTTGGCCAAGAGACCCAGTACTTC. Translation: CASSVALGVGQETQYF.

The CDR3: CSARGFDHTGYTGELFF. The CDR3 coding sequence is TGCAGTGCTAGAGGCTTCGACCATACAGGGTACACCGGGGAGCTGTTTTTT. This chain connects TRBV20-1 to TRBJ2-2; a weak D match, TRBD1 (6 bases). The CDR3 covers 17 residues. Germline CDR1 is DFQATT and CDR2 is SNEGSKA (reference sequence). V lost 1 base to trimming and J lost 3 bases, with 18 bases between them.

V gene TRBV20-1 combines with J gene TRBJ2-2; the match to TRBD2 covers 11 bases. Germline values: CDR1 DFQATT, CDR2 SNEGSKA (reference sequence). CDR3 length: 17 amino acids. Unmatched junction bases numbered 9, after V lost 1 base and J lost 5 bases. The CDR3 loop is CSARVLTSGGRTGELFF. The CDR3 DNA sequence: TGCAGTGCTAGAGTTCTCACTAGCGGGGGTAGGACCGGGGAGCTGTTTTTT.

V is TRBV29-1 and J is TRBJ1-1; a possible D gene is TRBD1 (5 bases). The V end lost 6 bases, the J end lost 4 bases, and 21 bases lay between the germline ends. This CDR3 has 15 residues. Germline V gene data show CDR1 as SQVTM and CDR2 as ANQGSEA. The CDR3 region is CSVAGSGGRGTEAFF. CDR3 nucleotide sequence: TGCAGCGTGGCGGGCTCGGGGGGTAGGGGCACTGAAGCTTTCTTT.

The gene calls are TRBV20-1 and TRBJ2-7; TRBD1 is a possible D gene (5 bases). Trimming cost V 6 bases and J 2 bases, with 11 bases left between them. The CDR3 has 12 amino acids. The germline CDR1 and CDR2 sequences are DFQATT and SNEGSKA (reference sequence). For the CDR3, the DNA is TGCAGTGCCAGGGTTTCCACCTACGAGCAGTACTTC. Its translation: CSARVSTYEQYF.

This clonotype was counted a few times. The chain's CDR3 is CSVVWQGAHEQYF. CDR3 DNA sequence: TGCAGCGTTGTCTGGCAGGGTGCTCACGAGCAGTACTTC. This chain uses TRBV29-1 with TRBJ2-7, with D perhaps TRBD1 (5 bases). The CDR3 has 13 residues. The V and J ends lost 4 bases and 5 bases respectively, with 15 bases between them. CDR1 and CDR2 (germline): SQVTM, ANQGSEA.

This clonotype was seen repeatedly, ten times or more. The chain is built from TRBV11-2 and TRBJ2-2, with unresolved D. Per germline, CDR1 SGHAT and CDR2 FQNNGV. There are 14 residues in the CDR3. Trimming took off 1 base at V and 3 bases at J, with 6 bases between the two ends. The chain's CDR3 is CASSLVGYTGELFF. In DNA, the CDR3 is TGTGCCAGCAGCTTAGTCGGGTACACCGGGGAGCTGTTTTTT.

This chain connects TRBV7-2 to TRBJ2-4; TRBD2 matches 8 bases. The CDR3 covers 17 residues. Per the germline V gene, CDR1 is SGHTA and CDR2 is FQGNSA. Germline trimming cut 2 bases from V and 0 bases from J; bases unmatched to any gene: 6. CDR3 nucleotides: TGTGCCAGCAGCTTACCCGCGGGGGGTGGAGCCAAAAACATTCAGTACTTC. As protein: CASSLPAGGGAKNIQYF.

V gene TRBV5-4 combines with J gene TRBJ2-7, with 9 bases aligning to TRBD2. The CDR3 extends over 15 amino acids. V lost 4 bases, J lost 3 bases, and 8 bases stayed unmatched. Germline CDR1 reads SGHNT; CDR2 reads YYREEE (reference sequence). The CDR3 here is CASSRSGLAYYEQYF. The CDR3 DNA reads TGTGCCAGCAGCAGATCGGGACTAGCCTACTACGAGCAGTACTTC.

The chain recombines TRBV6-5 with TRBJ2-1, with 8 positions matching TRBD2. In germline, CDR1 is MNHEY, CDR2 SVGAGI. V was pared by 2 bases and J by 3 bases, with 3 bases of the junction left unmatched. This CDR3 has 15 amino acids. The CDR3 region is CASSYPGLDYNEQFF. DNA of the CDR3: TGTGCCAGCAGTTACCCGGGACTAGACTACAATGAGCAGTTCTTC.

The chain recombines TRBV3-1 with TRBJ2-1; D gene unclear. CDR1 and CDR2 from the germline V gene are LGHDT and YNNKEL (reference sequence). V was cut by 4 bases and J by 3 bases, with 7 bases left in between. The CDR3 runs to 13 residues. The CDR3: CASSPANYNEQFF. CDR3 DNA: TGTGCCAGCAGCCCAGCAAACTACAATGAGCAGTTCTTC.

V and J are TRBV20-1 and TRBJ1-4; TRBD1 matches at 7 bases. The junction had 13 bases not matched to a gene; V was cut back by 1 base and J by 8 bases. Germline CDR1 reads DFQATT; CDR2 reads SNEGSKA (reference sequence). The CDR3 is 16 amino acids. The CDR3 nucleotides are TGCAGTGCTAGAGCCCCTTATGGGACAGAGGGGGAAAAACTGTTTTTT. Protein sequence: CSARAPYGTEGEKLFF.

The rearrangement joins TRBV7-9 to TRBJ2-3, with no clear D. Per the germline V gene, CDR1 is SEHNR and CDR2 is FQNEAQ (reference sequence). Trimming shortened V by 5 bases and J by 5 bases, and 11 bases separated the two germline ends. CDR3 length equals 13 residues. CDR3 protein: CASSANSKDTQYF. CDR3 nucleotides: TGTGCCAGCAGCGCCAATAGTAAAGATACGCAGTATTTT.

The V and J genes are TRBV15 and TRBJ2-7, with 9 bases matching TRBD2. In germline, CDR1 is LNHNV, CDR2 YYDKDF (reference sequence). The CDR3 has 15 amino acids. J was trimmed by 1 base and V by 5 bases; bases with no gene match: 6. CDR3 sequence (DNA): TGTGCCACCAGCGGAGGACTAGCGAAATCCTACGAGCAGTACTTC. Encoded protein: CATSGGLAKSYEQYF.

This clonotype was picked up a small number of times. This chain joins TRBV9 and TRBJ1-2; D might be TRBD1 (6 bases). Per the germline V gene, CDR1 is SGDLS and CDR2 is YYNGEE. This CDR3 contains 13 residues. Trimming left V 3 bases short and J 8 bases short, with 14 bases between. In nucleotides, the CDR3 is TGTGCCAGCAGCGCAACAGGGTCCTACGGCTACACCTTC. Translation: CASSATGSYGYTF.

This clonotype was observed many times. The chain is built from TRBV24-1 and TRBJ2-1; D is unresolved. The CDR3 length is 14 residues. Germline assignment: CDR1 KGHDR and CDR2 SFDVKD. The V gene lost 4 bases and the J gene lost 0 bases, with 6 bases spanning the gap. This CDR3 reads CATSESGSYNEQFF. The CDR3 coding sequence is TGTGCCACCAGTGAGTCGGGCTCCTACAATGAGCAGTTCTTC.